This note documents a single TCR beta chain sequence. Its antigen is undetermined. The data belong to a study of T-cell memory formation after mild COVID-19. Points from the study as a whole: CD8+ contracting clones occupied EMRA, while CD4+ ones occupied mainly CM and EM. Some clones that responded turned up in pre-infection memory, which suggests that cross-reactive memory joined in.

This CDR3 contains 13 residues. Trimming took off 8 bases at V and 5 bases at J, with 15 bases between the two ends. CDR1 is SGHAT and CDR2 is FQNNGV in the germline V gene. A single record per CDR3 protein comes from TCRdb applying MiXCR to the 5' RACE reads. The sample has approximately 290,000 distinct CDR3 sequences, 15% seen once. V usage is TRBV11-2 and J usage is TRBJ2-5; D is ambiguous. The sequenced sample was PBMCs or a T cell subset sorted from them (not recorded which). The receptor's source is a man younger than 35 who had mild COVID-19 (a few samples of this study predate the infection). Cell type and time point are not known. The DNA for the CDR3 is TGTGCCAGCGGCCCCCCTGCCCGGGAGACCCAGTACTTC. It encodes CASGPPARETQYF.